These 28 T cell receptor beta chains were all obtained from the same sample, sequenced in a study of T-cell memory formation after mild COVID-19. From the 5' RACE reads, TCRdb called clonotypes with MiXCR, one entry per CDR3 protein. The sample carries 540,000 or so distinct CDR3 sequences, around 21% recorded once. The sequencing sample was made of PBMCs or a T cell subset sorted from them (not recorded which). These receptors came from an adult woman who had mild COVID-19 (a few samples of this study predate the infection). Cell type and time point are not known.

The gene calls are TRBV7-2 and TRBJ2-3; TRBD2 matches at 13 bases. V lost 10 bases, J lost 5 bases, and 12 bases stayed unmatched. The germline V gene encodes CDR1 SGHTA and CDR2 FQGNSA. There are 16 residues in the CDR3. The CDR3 loop reads CATRRTSGRREDTQYF. The DNA for the CDR3 is TGTGCCACCCGTCGGACTAGCGGGAGAAGGGAAGATACGCAGTATTTT.

CDR3 loop: CASSLRPGGPNTGELFF. The CDR3 DNA reads TGTGCCAGCAGCTTACGACCTGGGGGACCGAACACCGGGGAGCTGTTTTTT. V is TRBV7-2 and J is TRBJ2-2; either TRBD1 or TRBD2 may fit D (5 bases each). CDR1 is SGHTA and CDR2 is FQGNSA in the germline V gene. This CDR3 has 17 amino acids. V was shortened by 2 bases and J by 0 bases, with 13 bases between the two germline ends.

The table lists this clonotype with a count of one. This chain joins TRBV25-1 and TRBJ1-2; TRBD1 aligns across 11 bases. This CDR3 has 16 amino acids. V shed 6 bases and J 6 bases; nucleotides not matched to a gene: 12. Per germline, CDR1 MGHDK and CDR2 SYGVNS. The chain's CDR3 is CASSPGQGVLVNGYTF. CDR3 nucleotide sequence: TGTGCCAGCAGCCCGGGACAGGGGGTTTTGGTAAATGGCTACACCTTC.

This clonotype has more than one count but fewer than ten. This chain links TRBV20-1 with TRBJ2-7; D is ambiguous. V lost 3 bases and J lost 5, with 8 bases in between. This CDR3 region has 11 residues. Germline loops: CDR1 DFQATT, CDR2 SNEGSKA (reference sequence). CDR3 DNA sequence: TGCAGTGCTAGCATGGTTCACGAGCAGTACTTC. Its translation: CSASMVHEQYF.

This clonotype was recorded a few times. The chain carries TRBV24-1 and TRBJ2-7, with D possibly being TRBD1 (5 bases). The CDR3 is 11 amino acids. V dropped 7 bases and J dropped 4 bases, with 7 bases sitting between them. The V gene's germline CDR1 is KGHDR and CDR2 SFDVKD. In DNA, the CDR3 is TGTGCCACCAGCCAGGGATACGAGCAGTACTTC. This sequence encodes CATSQGYEQYF.

This clonotype was detected a few times. The rearrangement joins TRBV5-6 to TRBJ1-1; possible D gene TRBD1, 5 bases. Trimming took 4 bases from V and 4 from J, leaving 20 bases between them. CDR1 and CDR2 from the germline V gene are SGHDT and YYEEEE. The CDR3 consists of 16 residues. CDR3 DNA sequence: TGTGCCAGCAGCAGGGGTACAGGCTATGTGATCACTGAAGCTTTCTTT. Translating gives CASSRGTGYVITEAFF. Using reference TRBV5-6 and TRBJ1-1 for the parts outside the CDR3, the full variable domain is DAGVTQSPTHLIKTRGQQVTLRCSPKSGHDTVSWYQQALGQGPQFIFQYYEEEERQRGNFPDRFSGHQFPNYSSELNVNALLLGDSALYLCASSRGTGYVITEAFFGQGTRLTVV.

The gene calls are TRBV5-6 and TRBJ2-5, with D uncertain. Germline-derived CDR1 and CDR2 are SGHDT and YYEEEE. The V end was cut by 3 bases, the J end by 5 bases, with 14 bases between. The CDR3 has 14 amino acids. CDR3 sequence reads: CASSSPVGIETQYF. The CDR3 DNA reads TGTGCCAGCAGCTCCCCGGTGGGAATCGAGACCCAGTACTTC.

In its sample, this clonotype was seen many times. The V call is TRBV4-2, the J call TRBJ2-7; TRBD1 matches at 10 bases. The CDR3 is 16 amino acids. Germline loops: CDR1 LGHNA, CDR2 YNFKEQ. Trimming removed 2 bases from V and 7 bases from J; junction bases left unmatched: 11. For the CDR3, the DNA is TGTGCCAGCAGCCAAAAGGAAGGGACAGGGGCGCATGAGCAGTACTTC. Translated, it gives CASSQKEGTGAHEQYF.

This clonotype was detected only a few times. V is TRBV6-2 or TRBV6-3 and J is TRBJ1-5; 8 bases fit TRBD1. CDR1 and CDR2 from the germline V gene are MNHEY and SVGEGT. J was trimmed by 6 bases and V by 6 bases; bases with no gene match: 16. This CDR3 contains 17 residues. CDR3 coding DNA: TGTGCCAGCAGCTATACCAGGGGGCGCGGAGGAGGTCAGCCCCAGCATTTT. Translation gives CASSYTRGRGGGQPQHF.

The rearrangement links TRBV7-6 to TRBJ2-1; tentative D call: TRBD2 (6 bases). Trimming cost V 6 bases and J 0 bases, with 9 bases left between them. The CDR3 is 14 amino acids. CDR1 is SGHVS and CDR2 is FNYEAQ in the germline V gene. The CDR3 region has the DNA TGTGCCAGCAGGCAAGCGGGCTCCTACAATGAGCAGTTCTTC. Translating gives CASRQAGSYNEQFF.

There are a few counts of this clonotype. J is TRBJ2-2 and V is TRBV7-2; 13 bases are a match to TRBD2. The germline gives CDR1 SGHTA, CDR2 FQGNSA. CDR3 length: 16 amino acids. Trimming cost V 4 bases and J 4 bases; bases outside gene matches: 3. The CDR3 DNA reads as TGTGCCAGCAGCTCGACTAGCGGGAGGAGCACCGGGGAGCTGTTTTTT. Translated: CASSSTSGRSTGELFF.

This clonotype has just a few counts. The rearrangement uses TRBV20-1 and TRBJ2-5; 8 nucleotides align to TRBD2. The germline V gene encodes CDR1 DFQATT and CDR2 SNEGSKA (reference sequence). This CDR3 spans 17 amino acids. J was trimmed by 5 bases and V by 1 base; bases with no gene match: 15. The CDR3 sequence: CSARVPPTGGPMETQYF. The CDR3 DNA sequence: TGCAGTGCTAGAGTTCCGCCAACGGGAGGGCCTATGGAGACCCAGTACTTC.

This clonotype was seen many times. This chain uses TRBV4-2 with TRBJ2-7; 12 nucleotides line up with TRBD1. This CDR3 region has 15 residues. Germline V gives CDR1 LGHNA, CDR2 YNFKEQ. The trim removed 0 bases at V and 7 bases at J, leaving 4 bases unmatched. CDR3 protein: CASSQEGQGAEEQYF. As DNA, the CDR3 is TGTGCCAGCAGCCAAGAGGGACAGGGGGCTGAGGAGCAGTACTTC.

At least ten counts were recorded for this clonotype. The chain recombines TRBV27 with TRBJ2-2; D not certain. The CDR3 is 14 residues long. Trimming removed 0 bases from V and 1 base from J, with 3 bases in between. CDR1 and CDR2 from the germline V gene are MNHEY and SMNVEV (reference sequence). In DNA form, the CDR3 reads TGTGCCAGCAGTTTATCCAGGAACACCGGGGAGCTGTTTTTT. Translation gives CASSLSRNTGELFF.

The chain carries TRBV13 and TRBJ2-5, with 12 positions matching TRBD2. Unmatched junction bases numbered 6, after V lost 5 bases and J lost 2 bases. The length of the CDR3 is 16 residues. CDR1 and CDR2 (germline): PRHDT, FYEKMQ (reference sequence). The CDR3 is CASSPGTSGLQETQYF. The CDR3 nucleotides read TGTGCCAGCAGCCCCGGGACTAGCGGGTTACAAGAGACCCAGTACTTC.

This clonotype came up a few times. The chain couples TRBV6-5 to TRBJ2-7; D may be TRBD2 (6 bases). The CDR3 is 14 amino acids. The V gene lost 2 bases and the J gene lost 3 bases, with 11 bases spanning the gap. From germline, CDR1 is MNHEY and CDR2 SVGAGI. The DNA for the CDR3 is TGTGCCAGCAGTTACGGTAGCGGATACTACGAGCAGTACTTC. Translated, it gives CASSYGSGYYEQYF.

This chain joins TRBV29-1 and TRBJ2-7, with 10 bases that match TRBD1. The CDR3 covers 13 residues. V lost 4 bases and J lost 6; bases outside the gene matches: 6. Germline lookup yields CDR1 SQVTM and CDR2 ANQGSEA. The CDR3 DNA sequence: TGCAGCGTTGCCGCGACAGGGGGCACCGAGCAGTACTTC. This gives the protein CSVAATGGTEQYF.

The V gene is TRBV2, the J gene TRBJ1-1; D is uncertain. Trimming removed 4 bases from V and 3 bases from J, with 9 bases in between. The CDR3 is made up of 13 amino acids. Germline V CDR1 and CDR2: SNHLY, FYNNEI. CDR3 sequence reads: CASSVSWDTEAFF. CDR3 coding DNA: TGTGCCAGCAGTGTATCCTGGGACACTGAAGCTTTCTTT.

This clonotype has a handful of counts. V usage is TRBV6-1 and J usage is TRBJ2-4; no reliable D call. Trimming took off 6 bases at V and 1 base at J, with 10 bases between the two ends. CDR1 is MNHNS, CDR2 SASEGT, per germline. The CDR3 contains 14 residues. CDR3 in amino acids: CASRRNSAKNIQYF. The CDR3 nucleotides read TGTGCCAGCAGGAGAAACTCGGCCAAAAACATTCAGTACTTC.

V is TRBV7-9 and J is TRBJ2-7; D may be TRBD1 or TRBD2 (6 bases each). CDR3 length equals 15 residues. Germline-derived CDR1 and CDR2 are SEHNR and FQNEAQ (reference sequence). The V end was cut by 2 bases, the J end by 6 bases, with 17 bases between. The CDR3 is CASSLIGGQLVEQYF. CDR3 bases: TGTGCCAGCAGCTTAATCGGGGGCCAACTGGTCGAGCAGTACTTC.

The V gene is TRBV7-9, the J gene TRBJ2-3; TRBD2 agrees at 10 bases. The germline CDR1 and CDR2 sequences are SEHNR and FQNEAQ (reference sequence). The CDR3 contains 16 residues. V lost 5 bases and J lost 2; bases outside the gene matches: 7. The CDR3 protein is CASSPYLAGDTDTQYF. CDR3 in DNA: TGTGCCAGCAGCCCATACCTAGCGGGGGACACAGATACGCAGTATTTT. Complete variable domain (other parts from reference TRBV7-9 and TRBJ2-3): DTGVSQNPRHKITKRGQNVTFRCDPISEHNRLYWYRQTLGQGPEFLTYFQNEAQLEKSRLLSDRFSAERPKGSFSTLEIQRTEQGDSAMYLCASSPYLAGDTDTQYFGPGTRLTVL.

The sample holds many counts of this clonotype. The chain joins TRBV5-6 to TRBJ2-3; D is ambiguous. The CDR3 contains 14 residues. The ends were cut back, 0 bases at V and 1 base at J, with 6 bases in the middle. CDR1 SGHDT and CDR2 YYEEEE come from the germline V gene. For the CDR3, the DNA is TGTGCCAGCAGCTTGGACCAGGGCACAGATACGCAGTATTTT. It encodes CASSLDQGTDTQYF.

This clonotype was seen a handful of times. As DNA, the CDR3 is TGTGCCAGCAGCTCCGGGACAGAAACCTACGAGCAGTACTTC. Its translation: CASSSGTETYEQYF. V is TRBV25-1 and J is TRBJ2-7; 7 positions match TRBD1. The CDR3 runs to 14 residues. With V trimmed by 6 bases and J by 2 bases, 7 bases remained unmatched. Germline CDR1 reads MGHDK; CDR2 reads SYGVNS.

This clonotype was counted only a few times. At one end the junction does not follow the germline gene, possibly because of a read error. V and J are TRBV11-2 and TRBJ1-2; D is uncertain. Germline lookup yields CDR1 SGHAT and CDR2 FQNNGV. This CDR3 is 13 amino acids long. The CDR3 protein is CASSLARNYGYTF. The CDR3 DNA is TGCGCCAGCAGCTTGGCCAGGAACTATGGCTACACCTTC.

J is TRBJ1-2 and V is TRBV5-1; 10 positions match TRBD1. The CDR3 contains 14 residues. With V trimmed by 0 bases and J by 8 bases, 4 bases remained unmatched. Germline-derived CDR1 and CDR2 are SGHRS and YFSETQ. The DNA of the CDR3 is TGCGCCAGCAGCTTGGCCGGGACAGGGGACGGCTACACCTTC. This translates into CASSLAGTGDGYTF.

The chain is built from TRBV28 and TRBJ1-3, with TRBD1 as a possible D gene (5 bases). This CDR3 spans 15 amino acids. Trimming took off 5 bases at V and 1 base at J, with 12 bases between the two ends. Germline values: CDR1 MDHEN, CDR2 SYDVKM. CDR3 sequence: CASSGTGTSGNTIYF. The CDR3 DNA sequence: TGTGCCAGCAGTGGGACCGGGACTTCTGGAAACACCATATATTTT.

The rearrangement links TRBV19 to TRBJ2-2, with TRBD2 matching over 9 bases. V dropped 4 bases and J dropped 4; count of bases not matched to a gene: 7. Germline assignment: CDR1 LNHDA and CDR2 SQIVND (reference sequence). The CDR3 spans 16 residues. This CDR3 reads CASSRKREASTGELFF. Written as DNA, the CDR3 is TGTGCCAGTAGTAGAAAGCGGGAGGCCAGCACCGGGGAGCTGTTTTTT. The complete variable domain, with remaining parts taken from reference TRBV19 and TRBJ2-2, reads DGGITQSPKYLFRKEGQNVTLSCEQNLNHDAMYWYRQDPGQGLRLIYYSQIVNDFQKGDIAEGYSVSREKKESFPLTVTSAQKNPTAFYLCASSRKREASTGELFFGEGSRLTVL.

V is TRBV7-2 and J is TRBJ2-3; no firm D call. CDR1 SGHTA and CDR2 FQGNSA come from the germline V gene. This CDR3 is built from 14 residues. V lost 5 bases and J lost 1, with 10 bases in between. CDR3 region: CASSRQPGTDTQYF. For the CDR3, the DNA is TGTGCCAGCAGCCGCCAGCCCGGCACAGATACGCAGTATTTT.